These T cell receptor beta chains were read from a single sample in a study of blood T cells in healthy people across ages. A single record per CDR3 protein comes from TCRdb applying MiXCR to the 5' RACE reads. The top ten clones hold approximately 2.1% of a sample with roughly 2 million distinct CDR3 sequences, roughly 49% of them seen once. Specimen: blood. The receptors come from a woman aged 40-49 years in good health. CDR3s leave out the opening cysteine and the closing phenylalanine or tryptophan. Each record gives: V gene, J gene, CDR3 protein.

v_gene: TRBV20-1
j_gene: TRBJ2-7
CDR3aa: SAPRLVGRPGEQY

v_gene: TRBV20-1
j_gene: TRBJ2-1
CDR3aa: SARGTGPYNEQF

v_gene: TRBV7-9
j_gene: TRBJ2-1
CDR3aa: ASSFYLAATYNEQF

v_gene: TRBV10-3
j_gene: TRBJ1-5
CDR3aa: ATAEGGRTDKPQH

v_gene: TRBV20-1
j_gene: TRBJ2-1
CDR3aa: SASQGANSEQF

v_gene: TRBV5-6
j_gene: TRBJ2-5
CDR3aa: TSSYARGGRRY

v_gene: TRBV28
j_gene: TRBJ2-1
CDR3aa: ASSLSTGQYNEQF

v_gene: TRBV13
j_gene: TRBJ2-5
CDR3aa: ASSAGLAGPLRQETQY

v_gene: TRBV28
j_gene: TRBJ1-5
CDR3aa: ASSLSGESNQPQH

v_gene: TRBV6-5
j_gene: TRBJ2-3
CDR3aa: ASKIQGSPDTQY

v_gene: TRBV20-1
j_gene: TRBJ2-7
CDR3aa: SASSGGRLDEQY

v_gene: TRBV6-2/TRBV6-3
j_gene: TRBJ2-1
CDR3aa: ASSYPAGGLENEQF

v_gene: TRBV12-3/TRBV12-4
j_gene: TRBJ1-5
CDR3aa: ASSFQGIWQPQH

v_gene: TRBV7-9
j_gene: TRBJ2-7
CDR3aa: ASSIRDRGVYEQY

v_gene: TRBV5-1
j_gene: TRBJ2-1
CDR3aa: AGSSGSSSYNEQF

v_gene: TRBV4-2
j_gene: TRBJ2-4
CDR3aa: ASSQDNQVWAEQY

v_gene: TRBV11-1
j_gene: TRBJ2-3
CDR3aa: ASSPRIAGADTQY

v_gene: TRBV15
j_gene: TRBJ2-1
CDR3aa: ATSRDPLLTNEQF

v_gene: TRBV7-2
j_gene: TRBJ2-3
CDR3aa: ASSYRTADTQY

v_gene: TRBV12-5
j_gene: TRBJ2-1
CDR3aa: ASGLVLGQAYNEQF

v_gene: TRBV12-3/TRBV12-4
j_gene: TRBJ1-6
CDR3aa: ASSPHGQSRHSYNSPLH

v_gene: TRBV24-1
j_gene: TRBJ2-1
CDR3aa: ATKNVHNEQF

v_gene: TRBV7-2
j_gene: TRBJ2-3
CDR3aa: ASSFIGGAGPDTQY

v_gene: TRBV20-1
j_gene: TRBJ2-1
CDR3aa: SASPPSSTSGSSYNEQF

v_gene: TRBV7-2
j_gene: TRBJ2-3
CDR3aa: ASSERGGRTDTQY

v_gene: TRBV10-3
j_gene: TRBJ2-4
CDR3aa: AISESTRDNKNIQY

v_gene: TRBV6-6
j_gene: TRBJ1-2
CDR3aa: ASSRDRAEDGYT

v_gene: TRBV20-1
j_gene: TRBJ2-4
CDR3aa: SGRPVAKNIQY

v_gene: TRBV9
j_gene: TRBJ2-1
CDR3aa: ASSVEVSGPSYNEQF

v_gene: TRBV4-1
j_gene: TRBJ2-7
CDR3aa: ASSKTGTGSYEQY

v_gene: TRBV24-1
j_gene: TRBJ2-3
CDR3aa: ATSDTRVSTDTQY

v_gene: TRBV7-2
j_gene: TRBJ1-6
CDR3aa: ASSCSGQGPLH

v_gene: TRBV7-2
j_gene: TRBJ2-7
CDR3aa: ASSLAGVRSEQY

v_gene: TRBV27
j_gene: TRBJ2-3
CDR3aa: ATHPTTSGVLDTQY

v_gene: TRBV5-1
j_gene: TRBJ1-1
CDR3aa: ASSVETNTEAF

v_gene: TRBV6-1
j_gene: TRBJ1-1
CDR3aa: AGSEGGQNTEAF

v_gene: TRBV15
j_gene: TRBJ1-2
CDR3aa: ATSRDMTADNYGYT

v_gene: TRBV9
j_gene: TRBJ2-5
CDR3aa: ASSVRSPLSGGAGQTQY

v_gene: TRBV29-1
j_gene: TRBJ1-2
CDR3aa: SVGRELGVLGYT

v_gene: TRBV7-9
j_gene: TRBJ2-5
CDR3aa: ASSLYGQGSNQETQY

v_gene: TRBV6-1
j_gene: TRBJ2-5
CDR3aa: ASIPRKVAGGPSETQY

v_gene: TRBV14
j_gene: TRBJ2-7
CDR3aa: ASSRAPYEQY